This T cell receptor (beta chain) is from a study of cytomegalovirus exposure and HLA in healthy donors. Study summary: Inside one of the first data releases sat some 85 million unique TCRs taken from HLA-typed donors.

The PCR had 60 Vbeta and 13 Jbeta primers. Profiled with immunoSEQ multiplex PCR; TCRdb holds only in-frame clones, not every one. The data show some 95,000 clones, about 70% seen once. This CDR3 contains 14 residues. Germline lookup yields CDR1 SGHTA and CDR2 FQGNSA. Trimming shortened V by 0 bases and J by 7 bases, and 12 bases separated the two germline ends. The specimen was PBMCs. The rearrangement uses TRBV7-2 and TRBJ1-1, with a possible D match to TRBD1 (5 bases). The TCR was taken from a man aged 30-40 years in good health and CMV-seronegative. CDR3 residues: CASSLASGKNEAFF. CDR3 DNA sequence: TGTGCCAGCAGCTTAGCGTCAGGGAAGAATGAAGCTTTCTTT.